Listed below are T cell receptor beta chains from one sample, sequenced in a study of CD8+ T cells in alopecia areata. Some clones are missing from TCRdb's copy, which holds only in-frame ones; the method was immunoSEQ multiplex PCR. Of fewer than 150,000 clones detected, roughly 58% appear once; the ten largest clones hold under 35%. The source was CD8+ T cells sorted from blood, collected at week 4, from a patient treated with tofacitinib. These receptor sequences come from a human donor with alopecia areata. The CDR3 runs from the conserved cysteine through the conserved F or W. The order of the fields is clone size, V gene, D gene, J gene, CDR3 protein, CDR3 DNA. The D gene is left open where the match is weak. Not every row has a clone size; where given, it reads once, few, many or a size class.

abundance: few; v_gene: TRBV29-1; d_gene: .; j_gene: TRBJ2-1; CDR3aa: CSVDRAEDEQFF; CDR3nt: TGCAGCGTTGATAGGGCCGAGGATGAGCAGTTCTTC
abundance: .; v_gene: TRBV29-1; d_gene: TRBD1; j_gene: TRBJ2-7; CDR3aa: CSVEAGTGGYEQYF; CDR3nt: TGCAGCGTTGAAGCGGGGACAGGGGGCTACGAGCAGTACTTC
abundance: .; v_gene: TRBV4-1; d_gene: .; j_gene: TRBJ2-7; CDR3aa: CASSQDRGGAYEQYF; CDR3nt: TGCGCCAGCAGCCAAGACAGAGGGGGGGCCTACGAGCAGTACTTC
abundance: .; v_gene: TRBV30; d_gene: .; j_gene: TRBJ1-4; CDR3aa: CAWSNPTLTANEKLFF; CDR3nt: TGTGCCTGGAGTAACCCTACCCTGACCGCTAATGAAAAACTGTTTTTT
abundance: .; v_gene: TRBV28; d_gene: .; j_gene: TRBJ1-2; CDR3aa: CASSPVGGGAWGYTF; CDR3nt: TGTGCCAGCAGCCCCGTTGGGGGGGGCGCTTGGGGCTACACCTTC
abundance: .; v_gene: TRBV30; d_gene: TRBD1; j_gene: TRBJ1-6; CDR3aa: CAWSQPGQGYNSPLHF; CDR3nt: TGTGCCTGGTCCCAACCGGGACAGGGATATAATTCACCCCTCCACTTT
abundance: .; v_gene: TRBV7-9; d_gene: .; j_gene: TRBJ2-5; CDR3aa: CASSPPRVEQETQYF; CDR3nt: TGTGCCAGCAGCCCCCCAAGGGTAGAACAAGAGACCCAGTACTTC
abundance: .; v_gene: TRBV30; d_gene: .; j_gene: TRBJ1-2; CDR3aa: CAWYVHYGYTF; CDR3nt: TGTGCCTGGTATGTCCACTATGGCTACACCTTC
abundance: .; v_gene: TRBV6-5; d_gene: .; j_gene: TRBJ2-5; CDR3aa: CASTLGPRETQYF; CDR3nt: TGTGCCAGCACTTTAGGACCTCGGGAGACCCAGTACTTC
abundance: .; v_gene: TRBV10-3; d_gene: TRBD1; j_gene: TRBJ1-1; CDR3aa: CAISEVTGPEAFF; CDR3nt: TGTGCCATCAGTGAGGTGACAGGGCCTGAAGCTTTCTTT
abundance: few; v_gene: TRBV29-1; d_gene: .; j_gene: TRBJ2-1; CDR3aa: CSVDRDNEQFF; CDR3nt: TGCAGCGTTGACAGGGATAATGAGCAGTTCTTC
abundance: .; v_gene: TRBV30; d_gene: .; j_gene: TRBJ2-7; CDR3aa: CAWGGDSPYEQYF; CDR3nt: TGTGCCTGGGGCGGGGACAGTCCCTACGAGCAGTACTTC
abundance: .; v_gene: TRBV7-9; d_gene: .; j_gene: TRBJ2-3; CDR3aa: CAPPEGAGYSDTQYF; CDR3nt: TGTGCCCCGCCCGAAGGGGCAGGGTACTCAGATACGCAGTATTTT
abundance: .; v_gene: TRBV29-1; d_gene: TRBD1; j_gene: TRBJ2-3; CDR3aa: CSVEGWIQGTDTQYF; CDR3nt: TGCAGCGTTGAAGGGTGGATACAGGGGACAGATACGCAGTATTTT
abundance: .; v_gene: TRBV30; d_gene: TRBD1; j_gene: TRBJ2-1; CDR3aa: CARGQGFGNEQFF; CDR3nt: TGTGCCCGGGGACAGGGGTTCGGGAATGAGCAGTTCTTC
abundance: .; v_gene: TRBV7-9; d_gene: TRBD1; j_gene: TRBJ2-1; CDR3aa: CASSQQQGQEFF; CDR3nt: TGTGCCAGCAGCCAACAACAGGGACAGGAGTTCTTC
abundance: once; v_gene: TRBV15; d_gene: .; j_gene: TRBJ2-5; CDR3aa: CATSRPGETQYF; CDR3nt: TGTGCCACCAGCCGGCCGGGGGAGACCCAGTACTTC
abundance: few; v_gene: TRBV27; d_gene: TRBD1; j_gene: TRBJ2-7; CDR3aa: CASSSWQGDYEQYF; CDR3nt: TGTGCCAGCAGTTCATGGCAGGGGGACTACGAGCAGTACTTC
abundance: .; v_gene: TRBV7-6; d_gene: .; j_gene: TRBJ2-7; CDR3aa: CASSLATAYEQYF; CDR3nt: TGTGCCAGCAGCTTAGCGACCGCTTACGAGCAGTACTTC
abundance: few; v_gene: TRBV6-4; d_gene: TRBD2; j_gene: TRBJ2-3; CDR3aa: CASSAKLAGGSDTQYF; CDR3nt: TGTGCCAGCAGTGCTAAACTAGCGGGGGGATCAGATACGCAGTATTTT
abundance: .; v_gene: TRBV2; d_gene: TRBD1; j_gene: TRBJ1-2; CDR3aa: CASRLRQGSDYGYTF; CDR3nt: TGTGCCAGCAGGTTACGACAGGGTTCGGACTATGGCTACACCTTC
abundance: .; v_gene: TRBV30; d_gene: .; j_gene: TRBJ2-3; CDR3aa: CAWSLLGRDTQYF; CDR3nt: TGTGCCTGGAGTCTCCTAGGGAGGGATACGCAGTATTTT
abundance: .; v_gene: TRBV4-1; d_gene: TRBD2; j_gene: TRBJ2-1; CDR3aa: CASSHSSGTSGYNEQFF; CDR3nt: TGCGCCAGCAGCCACTCCTCCGGGACTAGCGGGTACAATGAGCAGTTCTTC
abundance: .; v_gene: TRBV9; d_gene: .; j_gene: TRBJ1-2; CDR3aa: CASTLIGYGYTF; CDR3nt: TGTGCCAGCACGCTTATCGGTTATGGCTACACCTTC
abundance: .; v_gene: TRBV7-3; d_gene: .; j_gene: TRBJ2-3; CDR3aa: CASSLAGALTDTQYF; CDR3nt: TGTGCCAGCAGCTTGGCTGGGGCGCTTACAGATACGCAGTATTTT
abundance: .; v_gene: TRBV30; d_gene: .; j_gene: TRBJ1-1; CDR3aa: CAWSVPNTEAFF; CDR3nt: TGTGCCTGGAGTGTCCCTAACACTGAAGCTTTCTTT
abundance: few; v_gene: TRBV30; d_gene: TRBD1; j_gene: TRBJ2-7; CDR3aa: CAWSTQGASEQYF; CDR3nt: TGTGCCTGGAGTACGCAGGGGGCTAGCGAGCAGTACTTC
abundance: .; v_gene: TRBV29-1; d_gene: TRBD1; j_gene: TRBJ1-4; CDR3aa: CSVGPGTGNEKLFF; CDR3nt: TGCAGCGTGGGCCCCGGGACAGGGAATGAAAAACTGTTTTTT
abundance: .; v_gene: TRBV5-6; d_gene: TRBD1; j_gene: TRBJ1-5; CDR3aa: CASSQGGQPQHF; CDR3nt: TGTGCCAGCAGTCAGGGGGGACAGCCCCAGCATTTT
abundance: .; v_gene: TRBV5-1; d_gene: TRBD1; j_gene: TRBJ2-7; CDR3aa: CASSVGQQSEQYF; CDR3nt: TGCGCCAGCAGCGTGGGACAGCAGTCCGAGCAGTACTTC
abundance: .; v_gene: TRBV30; d_gene: .; j_gene: TRBJ1-1; CDR3aa: CAWSRGSEAFF; CDR3nt: TGTGCCTGGAGTAGGGGCTCTGAAGCTTTCTTT
abundance: .; v_gene: TRBV28; d_gene: .; j_gene: TRBJ2-3; CDR3aa: CASSPRGTDTQYF; CDR3nt: TGTGCCAGCAGTCCCCGGGGCACAGATACGCAGTATTTT
abundance: .; v_gene: TRBV9; d_gene: .; j_gene: TRBJ1-2; CDR3aa: CASSVASGGANYGYTF; CDR3nt: TGTGCCAGCAGCGTAGCTTCTGGGGGCGCAAACTATGGCTACACCTTC
abundance: .; v_gene: TRBV2; d_gene: TRBD1; j_gene: TRBJ1-2; CDR3aa: CAGQQGTSYGYTF; CDR3nt: TGTGCCGGCCAACAGGGGACTTCTTATGGCTACACCTTC
abundance: few; v_gene: TRBV7-9; d_gene: TRBD2; j_gene: TRBJ2-1; CDR3aa: CASINERLANEQFF; CDR3nt: TGTGCCAGCATCAATGAAAGACTAGCCAATGAGCAGTTCTTC
abundance: .; v_gene: TRBV19; d_gene: .; j_gene: TRBJ1-5; CDR3aa: CASSIGMGNQPQHF; CDR3nt: TGTGCCAGTAGTATCGGAATGGGCAATCAGCCCCAGCATTTT
abundance: .; v_gene: TRBV27; d_gene: .; j_gene: TRBJ2-7; CDR3aa: CASSLSFGSYEQYF; CDR3nt: TGTGCCAGCAGTTTATCGTTCGGTAGCTACGAGCAGTACTTC
abundance: .; v_gene: TRBV28; d_gene: .; j_gene: TRBJ1-2; CDR3aa: CASRLPGSNYGYTF; CDR3nt: TGTGCCAGCAGACTCCCAGGGTCTAACTATGGCTACACCTTC
abundance: .; v_gene: TRBV7-2; d_gene: .; j_gene: TRBJ1-5; CDR3aa: CASSSTDPLNQPQHF; CDR3nt: TGTGCCAGCAGCTCAACAGACCCCCTAAATCAGCCCCAGCATTTT
abundance: few; v_gene: TRBV4-3; d_gene: .; j_gene: TRBJ1-1; CDR3aa: CASSQSTGDTEAFF; CDR3nt: TGCGCCAGCAGCCAGTCGACAGGCGACACTGAAGCTTTCTTT
abundance: few; v_gene: TRBV30; d_gene: TRBD1; j_gene: TRBJ1-2; CDR3aa: CAWSFGQGHGYTF; CDR3nt: TGTGCCTGGAGTTTCGGACAGGGACATGGCTACACCTTC
abundance: .; v_gene: TRBV30; d_gene: .; j_gene: TRBJ2-6; CDR3aa: CAWSVSESGANVLTF; CDR3nt: TGTGCCTGGAGTGTATCAGAGTCTGGGGCCAACGTCCTGACTTTC